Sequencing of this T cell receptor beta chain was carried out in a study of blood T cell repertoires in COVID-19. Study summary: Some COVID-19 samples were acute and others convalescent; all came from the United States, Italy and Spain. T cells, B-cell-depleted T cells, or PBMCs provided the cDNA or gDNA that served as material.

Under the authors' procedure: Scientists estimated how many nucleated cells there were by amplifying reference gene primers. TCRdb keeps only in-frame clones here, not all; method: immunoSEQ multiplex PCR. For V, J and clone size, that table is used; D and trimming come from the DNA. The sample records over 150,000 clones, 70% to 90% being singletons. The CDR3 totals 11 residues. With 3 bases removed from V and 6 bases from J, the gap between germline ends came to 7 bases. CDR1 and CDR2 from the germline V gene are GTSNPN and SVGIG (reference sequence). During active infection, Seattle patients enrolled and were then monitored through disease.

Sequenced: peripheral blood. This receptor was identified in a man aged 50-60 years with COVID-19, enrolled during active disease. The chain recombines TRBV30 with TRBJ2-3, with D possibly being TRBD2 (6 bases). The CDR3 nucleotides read TGTGCCTGGAGGGGGGGTGATACGCAGTATTTT. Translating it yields CAWRGGDTQYF.